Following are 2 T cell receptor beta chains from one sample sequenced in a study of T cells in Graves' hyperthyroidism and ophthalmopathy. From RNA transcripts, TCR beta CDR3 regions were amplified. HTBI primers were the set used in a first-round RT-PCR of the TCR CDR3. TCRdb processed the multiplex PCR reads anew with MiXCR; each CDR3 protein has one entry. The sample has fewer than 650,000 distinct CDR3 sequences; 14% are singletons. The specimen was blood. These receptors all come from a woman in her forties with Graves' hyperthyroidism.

The CDR3 DNA reads as TGCAGTGCTAGAGGGGCGGCAGGGGAGATCGGCACAGATACGCAGTATTTT. Translating gives CSARGAAGEIGTDTQYF. This chain uses TRBV20-1 with TRBJ2-3; D perhaps matches TRBD1 (6 bases). CDR1 and CDR2 (germline): DFQATT, SNEGSKA (reference sequence). This CDR3 is built from 17 residues. V lost 1 base, J lost 1 base, and 18 bases lay in between.

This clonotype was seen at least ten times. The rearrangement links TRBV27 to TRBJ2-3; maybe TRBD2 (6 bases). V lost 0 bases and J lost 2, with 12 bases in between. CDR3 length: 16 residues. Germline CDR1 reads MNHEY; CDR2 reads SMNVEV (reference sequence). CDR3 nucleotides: TGTGCCAGCAGTTTATCGGGGCGGGATTTCACAGATACGCAGTATTTT. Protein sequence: CASSLSGRDFTDTQYF.